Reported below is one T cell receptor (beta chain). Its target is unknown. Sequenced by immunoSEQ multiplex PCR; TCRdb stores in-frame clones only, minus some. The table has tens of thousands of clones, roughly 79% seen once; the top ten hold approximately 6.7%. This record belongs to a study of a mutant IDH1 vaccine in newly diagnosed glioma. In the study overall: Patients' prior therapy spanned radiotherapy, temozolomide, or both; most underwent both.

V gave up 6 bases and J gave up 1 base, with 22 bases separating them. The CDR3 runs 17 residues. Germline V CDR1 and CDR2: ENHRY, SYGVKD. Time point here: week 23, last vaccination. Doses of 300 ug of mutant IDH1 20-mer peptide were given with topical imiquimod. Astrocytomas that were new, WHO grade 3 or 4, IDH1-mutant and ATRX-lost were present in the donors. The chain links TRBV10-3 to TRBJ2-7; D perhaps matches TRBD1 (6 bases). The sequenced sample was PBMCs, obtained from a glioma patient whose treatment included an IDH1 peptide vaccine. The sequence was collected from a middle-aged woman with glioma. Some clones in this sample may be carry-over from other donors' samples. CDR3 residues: CAIRPEKLTGFSYEQYF. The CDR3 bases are TGTGCCATCAGACCCGAAAAGTTGACAGGCTTTTCCTACGAGCAGTACTTC.